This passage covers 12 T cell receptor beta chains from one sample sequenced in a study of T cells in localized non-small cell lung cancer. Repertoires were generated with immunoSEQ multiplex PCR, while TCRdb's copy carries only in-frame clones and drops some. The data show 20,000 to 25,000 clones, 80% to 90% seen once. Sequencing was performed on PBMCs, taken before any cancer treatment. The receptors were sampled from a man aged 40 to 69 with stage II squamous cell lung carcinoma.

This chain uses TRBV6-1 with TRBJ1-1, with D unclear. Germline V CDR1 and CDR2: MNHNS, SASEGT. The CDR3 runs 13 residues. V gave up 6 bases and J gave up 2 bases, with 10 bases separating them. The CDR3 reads CASSMDSNTEAFF. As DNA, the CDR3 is TGTGCCAGCAGCATGGACTCTAACACTGAAGCTTTCTTT.

CDR3 coding DNA: TGCGCCAGCAGCTTGGCCGGGACAGGGGCAGTGCAGTACTTC. This sequence encodes CASSLAGTGAVQYF. The gene calls are TRBV5-1 and TRBJ2-7; 10 bases match TRBD1. Germline trimming cut 0 bases from V and 9 bases from J; bases unmatched to any gene: 6. The CDR3 runs to 14 residues. Per germline, CDR1 SGHRS and CDR2 YFSETQ.

CDR3 region: CASSARREQYF. The CDR3 nucleotides are TGTGCCAGCAGCGCCAGGCGGGAGCAGTACTTC. This chain uses TRBV11-1 with TRBJ2-7; D unclear. The germline V and J ends were trimmed by 5 bases and 7 bases, with 9 bases remaining between them. Germline CDR1 reads SGHAT; CDR2 reads FQDESV (reference sequence). This CDR3 spans 11 amino acids.

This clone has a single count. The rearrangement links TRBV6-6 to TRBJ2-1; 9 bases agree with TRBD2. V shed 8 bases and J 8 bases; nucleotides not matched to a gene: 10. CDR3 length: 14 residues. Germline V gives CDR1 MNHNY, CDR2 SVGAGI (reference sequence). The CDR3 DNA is TGTGCCAGCCGGACGGGGACTAGCATCGATGAGCAGTTCTTC. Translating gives CASRTGTSIDEQFF.

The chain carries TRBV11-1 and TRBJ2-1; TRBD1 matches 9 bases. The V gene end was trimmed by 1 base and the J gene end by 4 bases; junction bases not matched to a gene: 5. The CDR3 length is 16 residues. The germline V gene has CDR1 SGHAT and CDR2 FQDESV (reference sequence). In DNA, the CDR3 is TGTGCCAGCAGCTTAGGGTACAGGGGGCTATACAATGAGCAGTTCTTC. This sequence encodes CASSLGYRGLYNEQFF. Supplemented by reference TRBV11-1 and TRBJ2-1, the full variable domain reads EAEVAQSPRYKITEKSQAVAFWCDPISGHATLYWYRQILGQGPELLVQFQDESVVDDSQLPKDRFSAERLKGVDSTLKIQPAELGDSAMYLCASSLGYRGLYNEQFFGPGTRLTVL.

The CDR3 DNA reads TGTGCCAGCAGCGTAGTCGCAGGGGCCCATGAGCAGTTCTTC. This sequence encodes CASSVVAGAHEQFF. The chain carries TRBV9 and TRBJ2-1; D is possibly TRBD1 (6 bases). This CDR3 is 14 amino acids long. The ends were cut back, 0 bases at V and 8 bases at J, with 12 bases in the middle. Germline lookup yields CDR1 SGDLS and CDR2 YYNGEE.

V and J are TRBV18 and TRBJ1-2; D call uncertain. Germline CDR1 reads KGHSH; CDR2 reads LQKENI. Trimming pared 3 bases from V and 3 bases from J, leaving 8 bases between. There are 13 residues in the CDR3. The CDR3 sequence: CASSPRRDYGYTF. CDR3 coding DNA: TGTGCCAGCTCACCTCGTAGGGACTATGGCTACACCTTC. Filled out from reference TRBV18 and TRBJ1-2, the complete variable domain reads NAGVMQNPRHLVRRRGQEARLRCSPMKGHSHVYWYRQLPEEGLKFMVYLQKENIIDESGMPKERFSAEFPKEGPSILRIQQVVRGDSAAYFCASSPRRDYGYTFGSGTRLTVV.

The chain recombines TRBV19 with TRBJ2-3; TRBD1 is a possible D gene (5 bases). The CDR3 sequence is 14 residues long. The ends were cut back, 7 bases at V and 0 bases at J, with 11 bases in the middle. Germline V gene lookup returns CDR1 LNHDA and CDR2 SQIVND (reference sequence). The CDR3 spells CASNPQVSTDTQYF. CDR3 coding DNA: TGTGCCAGTAATCCACAGGTTAGCACAGATACGCAGTATTTT.

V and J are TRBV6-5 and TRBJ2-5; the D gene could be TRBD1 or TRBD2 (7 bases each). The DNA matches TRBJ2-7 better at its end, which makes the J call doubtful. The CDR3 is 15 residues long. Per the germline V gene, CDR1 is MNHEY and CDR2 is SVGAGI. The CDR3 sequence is CASSYSAGGDYEQYF. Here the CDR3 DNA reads TGTGCCAGCAGTTACTCAGCAGGGGGGGACTACGAGCAGTACTTC.

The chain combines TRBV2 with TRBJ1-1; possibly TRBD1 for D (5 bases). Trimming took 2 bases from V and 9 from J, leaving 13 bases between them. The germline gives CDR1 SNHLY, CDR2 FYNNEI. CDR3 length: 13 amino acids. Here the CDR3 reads CASSEWEGTQAFF. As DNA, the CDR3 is TGTGCCAGCAGTGAATGGGAGGGGACCCAAGCTTTCTTT.

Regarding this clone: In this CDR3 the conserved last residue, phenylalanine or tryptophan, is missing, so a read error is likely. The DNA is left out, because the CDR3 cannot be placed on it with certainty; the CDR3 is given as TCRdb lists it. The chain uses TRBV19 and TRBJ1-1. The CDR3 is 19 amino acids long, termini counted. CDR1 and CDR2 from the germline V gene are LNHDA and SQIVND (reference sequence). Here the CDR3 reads CASSINREASPLMNTEASL.

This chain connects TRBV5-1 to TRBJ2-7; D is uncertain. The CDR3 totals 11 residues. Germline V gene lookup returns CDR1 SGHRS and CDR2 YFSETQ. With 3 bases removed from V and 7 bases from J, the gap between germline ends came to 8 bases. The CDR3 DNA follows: TGCGCCAGCAGCTGGCTCGGGGAGCAGTACTTC. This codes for CASSWLGEQYF.